Below, 18 T cell receptor beta chains from the same sample are listed, as sequenced in a study of blood T cell repertoires in COVID-19. Profiling relied on immunoSEQ multiplex PCR, and the TCRdb table lists in-frame clones only, not all of them. The profile shows about 250,000 clones, 65% to 85% of them singletons. The specimen was peripheral blood. These receptors originate from a man aged 35-49 years with acute or convalescent COVID-19.

The genes are TRBV12-3 or TRBV12-4 and TRBJ2-2; D is unresolved. V was cut by 5 bases and J by 2 bases, with 3 bases left in between. CDR3 length: 12 amino acids. The CDR3 sequence is CASSTNTGELFF. The CDR3 coding sequence is TGTGCCAGCAGTACAAACACCGGGGAGCTGTTTTTT.

This chain uses TRBV5-1 with TRBJ2-1, with a tentative D call TRBD2 (6 bases). V lost 2 bases and J lost 0, with 12 bases in between. The CDR3 is made up of 16 amino acids. The germline gives CDR1 SGHRS, CDR2 YFSETQ. The CDR3 nucleotides read TGCGCCAGCAGCTTAGCCGGGGGAGTCTCCTACAATGAGCAGTTCTTC. Translated, it gives CASSLAGGVSYNEQFF.

Worth noting for this clone: The sample has other DNA sequences that encode this CDR3 too. CDR3 coding DNA: TGTGCCAGCAGTTACTCGGGAGTCAATCAGCCCCAGCATTTT. This codes for CASSYSGVNQPQHF. The rearrangement links TRBV6-5 to TRBJ1-5, with no clear D. CDR3 size: 14 residues. Looked up from germline, CDR1 is MNHEY and CDR2 is SVGAGI. V dropped 0 bases and J dropped 3 bases, with 6 bases sitting between them.

The chain is built from TRBV7-3 and TRBJ1-5; 9 nucleotides agree with TRBD1. V gave up 4 bases and J gave up 1 base; unmatched junction bases: 11. CDR3 length equals 18 residues. Germline CDR1 and CDR2: SGHTA and FQGTGA. CDR3 residues: CASSSDRGVYMSNQPQHF. The CDR3 DNA is TGTGCCAGCAGCTCGGACAGGGGCGTATATATGAGCAATCAGCCCCAGCATTTT. Combining the CDR3 with reference TRBV7-3 and TRBJ1-5 gives the whole variable domain GAGVSQTPSNKVTEKGKYVELRCDPISGHTALYWYRQSLGQGPEFLIYFQGTGAADDSGLPNDRFFAVRPEGSVSTLKIQRTERGDSAVYLCASSSDRGVYMSNQPQHFGDGTRLSIL.

V is TRBV29-1 and J is TRBJ1-2, with D tentatively TRBD1 (5 bases). V gave up 2 bases and J gave up 5 bases, with 15 bases separating them. Germline V lookup: CDR1 SQVTM, CDR2 ANQGSEA. This CDR3 spans 14 amino acids. CDR3 sequence reads: CSVETTGRDYGYTF. In nucleotides, the CDR3 is TGCAGCGTTGAAACAACAGGCAGAGATTATGGCTACACCTTC.

The chain is built from TRBV3-1 (or the pseudogene TRBV3-2) and TRBJ1-2; a possible D gene is TRBD1 (6 bases). Germline V gives CDR1 LGHDT, CDR2 YNNKEL (reference sequence). The CDR3 contains 14 residues. Trimming removed 4 bases at V and 8 bases at J, with 17 bases between. The CDR3 sequence: CASSPSRGIGGYTF. Here the CDR3 DNA reads TGTGCCAGCAGCCCCTCAAGGGGGATTGGGGGCTACACCTTC.

The chain links TRBV6-5 to TRBJ1-1, with D perhaps TRBD1 (5 bases). The CDR3 is 15 residues long. Germline V gene data show CDR1 as MNHEY and CDR2 as SVGAGI. The V gene lost 5 bases and the J gene lost 0 bases, with 13 bases spanning the gap. The chain's CDR3 is CASSHEKGLNTEAFF. In nucleotides, the CDR3 is TGTGCCAGCAGTCACGAAAAGGGGTTGAACACTGAAGCTTTCTTT.

The chain is built from TRBV30 and TRBJ2-2; the match to TRBD2 covers 7 bases. Germline V lookup: CDR1 GTSNPN, CDR2 SVGIG (reference sequence). The CDR3 is 14 amino acids. J lost 0 bases, V lost 8 bases, and 6 bases had no gene match. CDR3 DNA sequence: TGTGCCACAAAGCGGGGTGCGAACACCGGGGAGCTGTTTTTT. Its translation is CATKRGANTGELFF.

This chain joins TRBV19 and TRBJ2-2; TRBD1 agrees at 7 bases. The germline V gene has CDR1 LNHDA and CDR2 SQIVND (reference sequence). Trimming removed 9 bases from V and 5 bases from J; junction bases left unmatched: 6. CDR3 size: 13 residues. This CDR3 reads CASTGVSTGELFF. In DNA form, the CDR3 reads TGTGCCAGCACAGGGGTTTCGACCGGGGAGCTGTTTTTT.

This clone was observed once. The chain employs TRBV19 and TRBJ2-2, with D perhaps TRBD1 (6 bases). The germline gives CDR1 LNHDA, CDR2 SQIVND (reference sequence). CDR3 size: 14 residues. The ends were cut back, 6 bases at V and 5 bases at J, with 13 bases in the middle. The CDR3 DNA reads as TGTGCCAGTAGACGTGACAGGCGTACCGGGGAGCTGTTTTTT. It yields the protein CASRRDRRTGELFF.

The J gene is TRBJ2-6, the V gene TRBV29-1, with D unresolved. The CDR3 is made up of 18 amino acids. Germline CDR1 SQVTM, CDR2 ANQGSEA. The V and J ends lost 0 bases and 4 bases respectively, with 19 bases between them. Here the CDR3 reads CSVEDSQNTETGANVLTF. The CDR3 bases are TGCAGCGTTGAAGATTCACAGAATACAGAGACGGGGGCCAACGTCCTGACTTTC.

The rearrangement joins TRBV7-3 to TRBJ2-3, with D possibly being TRBD2 (6 bases). The CDR3 contains 14 residues. From germline, CDR1 is SGHTA and CDR2 FQGTGA. V gave up 5 bases and J gave up 2 bases, with 11 bases separating them. CDR3 region: CASSLGGTTDTQYF. Here the CDR3 DNA reads TGTGCCAGCAGCCTCGGAGGGACCACAGATACGCAGTATTTT.

V usage is TRBV3-1 (or the pseudogene TRBV3-2) and J usage is TRBJ1-2; a possible D gene is TRBD1 (6 bases). Germline V lookup: CDR1 LGHDT, CDR2 YNNKEL (reference sequence). V gave up 3 bases and J gave up 5 bases, with 16 bases separating them. The CDR3 is 15 residues long. CDR3: CASSHLRGGEYGYTF. Written as DNA, the CDR3 is TGTGCCAGCAGCCACCTCCGGGGGGGCGAGTATGGCTACACCTTC.

The chain has TRBV2 and TRBJ1-1, with D possibly matching TRBD1 (5 bases). The CDR3 consists of 16 residues. With 7 bases removed from V and 4 bases from J, the gap between germline ends came to 22 bases. Per the germline V gene, CDR1 is SNHLY and CDR2 is FYNNEI. CDR3 coding DNA: TGTGCCAGCACGACGGCCTGGGGCAGGGCCGGCACTGAAGCTTTCTTT. It codes for CASTTAWGRAGTEAFF.

The V call is TRBV7-3, the J call TRBJ2-3; a possible D gene is TRBD1 (5 bases). This CDR3 region has 16 residues. The germline V gene encodes CDR1 SGHTA and CDR2 FQGTGA. The V end was cut by 5 bases, the J end by 2 bases, with 17 bases between. The CDR3 DNA follows: TGTGCCAGCAGCCCGCAAGGAAACAGGCACACAGATACGCAGTATTTT. Its translation: CASSPQGNRHTDTQYF.

The V call is TRBV3-1 (or the pseudogene TRBV3-2), the J call TRBJ1-2; 7 bases match TRBD1. J lost 2 bases, V lost 0 bases, and 3 bases had no gene match. Germline values: CDR1 LGHDT, CDR2 YNNKEL (reference sequence). The CDR3 is made up of 15 amino acids. CDR3 sequence: CASSQDPTGNYGYTF. CDR3 nucleotide sequence: TGTGCCAGCAGCCAAGATCCGACAGGGAACTATGGCTACACCTTC.

The V and J genes are TRBV19 and TRBJ1-1; D remains ambiguous. Trimming removed 3 bases at V and 0 bases at J, with 8 bases between. The CDR3 sequence is 14 residues long. Germline assignment: CDR1 LNHDA and CDR2 SQIVND (reference sequence). The CDR3, as DNA: TGTGCCAGTAGTATTATCTCCGTGAACACTGAAGCTTTCTTT. Its translation: CASSIISVNTEAFF.

The V call is TRBV6-2 or TRBV6-3, the J call TRBJ2-1; D might be TRBD2 (6 bases). This CDR3 spans 17 amino acids. V lost 0 bases and J lost 8, with 20 bases in between. The germline gives CDR1 MNHEY, CDR2 SVGEGT. The CDR3 is CASSYSRLGRSVDEQFF. The CDR3 coding sequence is TGTGCCAGCAGTTACTCGAGACTAGGCCGAAGCGTGGATGAGCAGTTCTTC.